Listed here are 31 T cell receptor beta chains from one sample, sequenced in a study of beta chain features in type 1 diabetes. Expressed TCRB transcripts were sequenced because the entire RNA isolate underwent reverse transcription. Clones were sequenced by immunoSEQ multiplex PCR, and TCRdb holds only the in-frame ones, with some missing. The sample consists of about 900,000 clones, 15% to 20% of them appearing once. Sequences were obtained from naive CD4+ T cells from blood. These receptors came from a young woman in good health.

V is TRBV7-2 and J is TRBJ2-1; 8 bases match TRBD2. Germline-derived CDR1 and CDR2 are SGHTA and FQGNSA. V trimming: 8 bases; J trimming: 8 bases; junction bases outside the gene matches: 8. The CDR3 has 13 amino acids. The CDR3 nucleotides read TGTGCCAGCGTCTTCCGGGGGGGCGATGAGCAGTTCTTC. It yields the protein CASVFRGGDEQFF.

The V and J genes are TRBV15 and TRBJ2-1; 8 bases fit TRBD1. The CDR3 loop spans 17 amino acids. Trimming took 0 bases from V and 5 from J; bases not matched to a gene: 9. Looked up from germline, CDR1 is LNHNV and CDR2 is YYDKDF (reference sequence). For the CDR3, the DNA is TGTGCCACCAGCAGAGATCCTCAGGGGGCAATAAACAATGAGCAGTTCTTC. Protein: CATSRDPQGAINNEQFF.

This clone was found a few times. CDR3 nucleotides: TGTGCCAGCCGACCCCAGGGTCTCAACGAGCAGTACTTC. This codes for CASRPQGLNEQYF. V is TRBV19 and J is TRBJ2-7; tentatively, D is TRBD1 (5 bases). CDR1 is LNHDA, CDR2 SQIVND, per germline (reference sequence). Trimming left V 9 bases short and J 5 bases short, with 17 bases between. This CDR3 has 13 residues.

This clone was observed a few times. The chain joins TRBV14 to TRBJ2-7; D unresolved. The CDR3 length is 12 residues. Per the germline V gene, CDR1 is SGHDN and CDR2 is FVKESK. V lost 5 bases, J lost 2 bases, and 7 bases lay in between. CDR3 nucleotides: TGTGCCAGCAGCGGGAACACCTACGAGCAGTACTTC. Translation gives CASSGNTYEQYF. The entire variable domain, with the rest obtained from reference TRBV14 and TRBJ2-7, is as follows: EAGVTQFPSHSVIEKGQTVTLRCDPISGHDNLYWYRRVMGKEIKFLLHFVKESKQDESGMPNNRFLAERTGGTYSTLKVQPAELEDSGVYFCASSGNTYEQYFGPGTRLTVT.

This chain joins TRBV6-5 and TRBJ1-2; D is uncertain. Trimming took 8 bases from V and 6 from J, leaving 10 bases between them. Germline V CDR1 and CDR2: MNHEY, SVGAGI. CDR3 size: 11 residues. For the CDR3, the DNA is TGTGCCAGCGGTTTTTGGGATGGCTACACCTTC. It translates to CASGFWDGYTF.

This clone was counted a few times. The V call is TRBV7-8, the J call TRBJ2-1, with 10 bases matching TRBD2. CDR1 and CDR2 (germline): SGHVS, FQNEAQ. CDR3 length: 15 amino acids. V shed 5 bases and J 4 bases; nucleotides not matched to a gene: 5. The chain's CDR3 is CASSHRTSGYNEQFF. CDR3 nucleotide sequence: TGTGCCAGCAGCCATCGGACTAGCGGTTACAATGAGCAGTTCTTC.

This chain connects TRBV28 to TRBJ2-3; TRBD1 or TRBD2 may be the D gene (6 bases each). CDR1 is MDHEN, CDR2 SYDVKM, per germline. Trimming took off 4 bases at V and 7 bases at J, with 18 bases between the two ends. This CDR3 is built from 15 residues. The CDR3 region has the DNA TGTGCCAGCAGTTCCTCCGTGGGGGGCGGGAATACGCAGTATTTT. Its translation: CASSSSVGGGNTQYF.

The V and J genes are TRBV7-9 and TRBJ1-5; D not resolved. In germline, CDR1 is SEHNR, CDR2 FQNEAQ (reference sequence). The CDR3 loop spans 15 amino acids. V lost 3 bases, J lost 0 bases, and 9 bases lay in between. The CDR3 is CASSFSWDSNQPQHF. The DNA for the CDR3 is TGTGCCAGCAGCTTTTCTTGGGATAGCAATCAGCCCCAGCATTTT.

This clone was counted between two and nine times. Additional DNA sequences in this sample encode the identical CDR3. The V and J genes are TRBV7-2 and TRBJ2-7, with 8 bases lining up with TRBD2. CDR3 length equals 15 residues. V lost 2 bases and J lost 3; bases outside the gene matches: 6. Germline CDR1 and CDR2: SGHTA and FQGNSA. The CDR3 bases are TGTGCCAGCAGCTTACTAGCGGGCGGCAGCTACGAGCAGTACTTC. Its protein is CASSLLAGGSYEQYF.

This clone was recorded a few times. The chain employs TRBV11-2 and TRBJ2-1; D is possibly TRBD1 or TRBD2 (6 bases each). Trimming shortened V by 8 bases and J by 2 bases, and 13 bases separated the two germline ends. The CDR3 spans 14 residues. CDR1 SGHAT and CDR2 FQNNGV come from the germline V gene. CDR3 nucleotide sequence: TGTGCCAGCCGGGGGCGAACGGCCTACAATGAGCAGTTCTTC. Encoded protein: CASRGRTAYNEQFF.

This clone has only a few counts. The chain couples TRBV11-2 to TRBJ1-4; 8 bases are a match to TRBD1. Germline V gene sequence: CDR1 SGHAT, CDR2 FQNNGV. The CDR3 has 14 residues. V dropped 5 bases and J dropped 8; count of bases not matched to a gene: 7. The CDR3 nucleotides are TGTGCCAGCAGCCGGACAGGGTTAGGCGAAAAACTGTTTTTT. Protein: CASSRTGLGEKLFF.

This clone has a handful of counts. V gene TRBV13 combines with J gene TRBJ1-4, with D perhaps TRBD1 (6 bases). The CDR3 is made up of 16 amino acids. Germline values: CDR1 PRHDT, CDR2 FYEKMQ (reference sequence). Trimming took off 6 bases at V and 8 bases at J, with 22 bases between the two ends. The CDR3 loop is CASRIGTQGRKEKLFF. CDR3 nucleotide sequence: TGTGCCAGCAGAATCGGGACACAGGGAAGGAAAGAAAAACTGTTTTTT.

The chain uses TRBV4-3 and TRBJ2-1, with D uncertain. Germline lookup yields CDR1 LGHNA and CDR2 YSLEER. The CDR3 length is 15 residues. Deletions cut 0 bases from V and 4 bases from J, with 10 bases between. CDR3: CASSQDWRIYNEQFF. For the CDR3, the DNA is TGCGCCAGCAGCCAAGATTGGCGCATATACAATGAGCAGTTCTTC.

This clone was counted only a few times. The chain joins TRBV20-1 to TRBJ2-7, with D maybe TRBD1 (5 bases). CDR1 and CDR2 from the germline V gene are DFQATT and SNEGSKA (reference sequence). The CDR3 covers 9 residues. The CDR3 DNA sequence: TGCAGGGCAGGGTCCGAGCAGTACTTC. It yields the protein CRAGSEQYF.

This clone was recorded a few times. The CDR3 coding sequence is TGTGCCAGCAGACAGGACGGCATCTATGGCTACACCTTC. Translation gives CASRQDGIYGYTF. The gene calls are TRBV9 and TRBJ1-2; D may be TRBD1 (5 bases). Per germline, CDR1 SGDLS and CDR2 YYNGEE. The CDR3 runs to 13 residues. The V end lost 5 bases, the J end lost 4 bases, and 12 bases lay between the germline ends.

This chain joins TRBV9 and TRBJ2-3, with 8 nucleotides matching TRBD2. The length of the CDR3 is 16 residues. CDR1 and CDR2 from the germline V gene are SGDLS and YYNGEE. The V gene end was trimmed by 0 bases and the J gene end by 5 bases; junction bases not matched to a gene: 8. Written as DNA, the CDR3 is TGTGCCAGCAGCGTAGCTGAGGGGACTAGTGGAGATACGCAGTATTTT. Translation: CASSVAEGTSGDTQYF.

This chain links TRBV7-2 with TRBJ2-7; possible D gene TRBD1, 5 bases. V was trimmed by 5 bases and J by 0 bases, leaving 11 bases between them. The CDR3 spans 14 residues. Germline CDR1 SGHTA, CDR2 FQGNSA. The chain's CDR3 is CASSLRQNSYEQYF. The CDR3 DNA reads TGTGCCAGCAGCCTACGACAGAACTCCTACGAGCAGTACTTC.

V and J are TRBV9 and TRBJ2-2; D gene unclear. The CDR3 has 20 amino acids. Trimming removed 0 bases from V and 1 base from J, with 22 bases in between. Per the germline V gene, CDR1 is SGDLS and CDR2 is YYNGEE. The CDR3 sequence is CASSVGVDPTGRLNTGELFF. Here the CDR3 DNA reads TGTGCCAGCAGCGTAGGGGTGGACCCGACCGGAAGATTGAACACCGGGGAGCTGTTTTTT.

This clone was counted between two and nine times. The chain has TRBV9 and TRBJ2-5, with 12 bases aligning to TRBD2. Germline CDR1 is SGDLS and CDR2 is YYNGEE. The CDR3 is 16 amino acids. J was trimmed by 4 bases and V by 0 bases; bases with no gene match: 4. CDR3 region: CASSVAPGLAGETQYF. The CDR3 coding sequence is TGTGCCAGCAGCGTAGCCCCGGGACTAGCGGGAGAGACCCAGTACTTC. The entire variable domain, with the rest obtained from reference TRBV9 and TRBJ2-5, is as follows: DSGVTQTPKHLITATGQRVTLRCSPRSGDLSVYWYQQSLDQGLQFLIQYYNGEERAKGNILERFSAQQFPDLHSELNLSSLELGDSALYFCASSVAPGLAGETQYFGPGTRLLVL.

This clone has only one observation. The V call is TRBV6-6, the J call TRBJ2-7, with D uncertain. V lost 2 bases and J lost 3, with 14 bases in between. The CDR3 is 15 residues long. Germline CDR1 and CDR2: MNHNY and SVGAGI (reference sequence). The CDR3 coding sequence is TGTGCCAGCAGTTACGGGTTGCCGAGCAGCTACGAGCAGTACTTC. Translation: CASSYGLPSSYEQYF.

This clone was recorded a few times. The J gene is TRBJ2-7, the V gene TRBV7-2; 7 bases are a match to TRBD2. Germline lookup yields CDR1 SGHTA and CDR2 FQGNSA. The junction had 9 bases not matched to a gene; V was cut back by 2 bases and J by 2 bases. CDR3 length: 16 amino acids. This CDR3 reads CASSLWASGKTYEQYF. CDR3 sequence (DNA): TGTGCCAGCAGCTTATGGGCTAGCGGAAAAACCTACGAGCAGTACTTC.

This clone was seen a few times. This chain connects TRBV7-2 to TRBJ2-1, with D tentatively TRBD1 (6 bases). Trimming took off 2 bases at V and 0 bases at J, with 14 bases between the two ends. CDR3 length: 17 amino acids. CDR1 is SGHTA and CDR2 is FQGNSA in the germline V gene. In DNA, the CDR3 is TGTGCCAGCAGCTTACTCTCAGGGGTAAGCTCCTACAATGAGCAGTTCTTC. Amino acid sequence: CASSLLSGVSSYNEQFF.

This clone has only a few counts. The chain is built from TRBV7-9 and TRBJ2-5; weak D call: TRBD1 (5 bases). The V gene's germline CDR1 is SEHNR and CDR2 FQNEAQ (reference sequence). With 1 base removed from V and 4 bases from J, the gap between germline ends came to 13 bases. The CDR3 extends over 15 amino acids. CDR3 loop: CASSLDLGRGETQYF. In DNA, the CDR3 is TGTGCCAGCAGCTTAGATCTGGGAAGGGGAGAGACCCAGTACTTC. Complete variable domain (other parts from reference TRBV7-9 and TRBJ2-5): DTGVSQNPRHKITKRGQNVTFRCDPISEHNRLYWYRQTLGQGPEFLTYFQNEAQLEKSRLLSDRFSAERPKGSFSTLEIQRTEQGDSAMYLCASSLDLGRGETQYFGPGTRLLVL.

This clone was seen only a few times. The genes are TRBV18 and TRBJ1-2; TRBD1 might be the D (5 bases). The CDR3 is 13 amino acids. Trimming removed 2 bases at V and 8 bases at J, with 12 bases between. Germline V gene lookup returns CDR1 KGHSH and CDR2 LQKENI. The CDR3 reads CASSPDGAAGYTF. CDR3 nucleotides: TGTGCCAGCTCACCAGATGGGGCAGCAGGCTACACCTTC.

The chain links TRBV7-9 to TRBJ2-1; TRBD2 agrees at 8 bases. The V segment lost 1 base and the J segment 1 base; nucleotides outside the gene matches: 6. The V gene's germline CDR1 is SEHNR and CDR2 FQNEAQ (reference sequence). This CDR3 contains 17 residues. The CDR3 DNA is TGTGCCAGCAGCTTAGGTACCGGGAGGGCTTCCTACAATGAGCAGTTCTTC. Encoded protein: CASSLGTGRASYNEQFF.

This clone has just a few counts. This chain links TRBV18 with TRBJ2-1; maybe TRBD1 (6 bases). V lost 6 bases to trimming and J lost 4 bases, with 13 bases between them. This CDR3 has 14 residues. Germline-derived CDR1 and CDR2 are KGHSH and LQKENI. This CDR3 is CASSIARGYNEQFF. The CDR3, as DNA: TGTGCCAGCTCCATCGCCAGGGGATACAATGAGCAGTTCTTC.

The chain combines TRBV27 with TRBJ2-6; D is unresolved. The V gene lost 7 bases and the J gene lost 0 bases, with 10 bases spanning the gap. The CDR3 runs 15 residues. Germline values: CDR1 MNHEY, CDR2 SMNVEV (reference sequence). The CDR3 sequence is CASKGENSGANVLTF. The CDR3 region has the DNA TGTGCCAGCAAGGGCGAAAACTCTGGGGCCAACGTCCTGACTTTC.

The rearrangement links TRBV4-3 to TRBJ2-7, with a weak D call TRBD2 (5 bases). Trimming shortened V by 1 base and J by 2 bases, and 18 bases separated the two germline ends. In germline, CDR1 is LGHNA, CDR2 YSLEER. This CDR3 spans 17 amino acids. CDR3 protein: CASSQGFSGRSPYEQYF. In nucleotides, the CDR3 is TGCGCCAGCAGCCAAGGCTTCAGCGGACGATCTCCCTACGAGCAGTACTTC.

V and J are TRBV7-9 and TRBJ2-3; a possible D gene is TRBD2 (5 bases). CDR1 and CDR2 (germline): SEHNR, FQNEAQ (reference sequence). The CDR3 length is 16 residues. With 2 bases removed from V and 3 bases from J, the gap between germline ends came to 15 bases. As DNA, the CDR3 is TGTGCCAGCAGCTTACCCCGAGGGATCGGGACAGATACGCAGTATTTT. Its translation is CASSLPRGIGTDTQYF.

The V call is TRBV7-6, the J call TRBJ2-3; D unclear. CDR1 and CDR2 (germline): SGHVS, FNYEAQ. The V end lost 1 base, the J end lost 5 bases, and 10 bases lay between the germline ends. The CDR3 has 14 residues. CDR3 protein: CASSLEESRDTQYF. The CDR3 DNA follows: TGTGCCAGCAGCTTAGAGGAGTCGAGAGATACGCAGTATTTT.

The rearrangement links TRBV2 to TRBJ2-5, with D unresolved. The J call may be faulty, since TRBJ2-7 better matches the DNA end. Germline values: CDR1 SNHLY, CDR2 FYNNEI. The CDR3 spans 11 residues. The chain's CDR3 is CASRVYYEQYF. CDR3 bases: TGTGCCAGCCGGGTTTACTACGAGCAGTACTTC.